These 19 T cell receptor beta chains came from one sample sequenced in a study of blood T cell repertoires in COVID-19. The data were produced by immunoSEQ multiplex PCR, yet TCRdb's version contains in-frame clones alone and is incomplete. The table records 200,000 to 250,000 clones, roughly 83% of them present only once. The source material was peripheral blood. The receptors were sampled from a woman between 50 and 59 years old with acute or convalescent COVID-19.

This rearrangement joins TRBV7-2 to TRBJ2-1, with D maybe TRBD1 (6 bases). Trimming shortened V by 4 bases and J by 14 bases, and 15 bases separated the two germline ends. This CDR3 is 12 amino acids long. Per the germline V gene, CDR1 is SGHTA and CDR2 is FQGNSA. Here the CDR3 reads CASSSWDIQEFF. The CDR3, as DNA: TGTGCCAGCAGCTCGTGGGACATTCAGGAGTTCTTC.

The genes are TRBV2 and TRBJ1-4; 12 nucleotides agree with TRBD1. The CDR3 length is 13 residues. The germline CDR1 and CDR2 sequences are SNHLY and FYNNEI. The V segment lost 8 bases and the J segment 10 bases; nucleotides outside the gene matches: 5. CDR3 DNA: TGTGCCAGCTCGGGACAGGGGGCGTCAAAACTGTTTTTT. Residues: CASSGQGASKLFF. Together with reference TRBV2 and TRBJ1-4, the CDR3 gives the full variable domain: EPEVTQTPSHQVTQMGQEVILRCVPISNHLYFYWYRQILGQKVEFLVSFYNNEISEKSEIFDDQFSVERPDGSNFTLKIRSTKLEDSAMYFCASSGQGASKLFFGSGTQLSVL.

Comments on this clone: At the DNA level, this CDR3 is encoded by other sequences in the same sample as well. This chain joins TRBV5-1 and TRBJ2-5; TRBD2 might be the D (5 bases). CDR1 and CDR2 (germline): SGHRS, YFSETQ. The CDR3 loop spans 12 amino acids. Trimming took 0 bases from V and 5 from J, leaving 5 bases between them. CDR3 sequence: CASSLAGETQYF. The CDR3 DNA is TGCGCCAGCAGCTTGGCGGGGGAGACCCAGTACTTC.

This clone has a single count. This chain uses TRBV13 with TRBJ2-7; D is possibly TRBD1 (6 bases). Trimming cost V 5 bases and J 0 bases, with 14 bases left between them. From germline, CDR1 is PRHDT and CDR2 FYEKMQ (reference sequence). This CDR3 has 15 amino acids. CDR3 in DNA: TGTGCCAGCAGCCGAAGGGGGACGGCCTCCTACGAGCAGTACTTC. Translated: CASSRRGTASYEQYF.

This clone has a single count. This chain joins TRBV19 and TRBJ2-7; possibly TRBD1 for D (6 bases). This CDR3 is built from 12 residues. Per the germline V gene, CDR1 is LNHDA and CDR2 is SQIVND (reference sequence). Trimming shortened V by 5 bases and J by 3 bases, and 8 bases separated the two germline ends. CDR3 nucleotide sequence: TGTGCCAGTAGTGTGACAGGCTACGAGCAGTACTTC. Translating it yields CASSVTGYEQYF.

This chain links TRBV6-5 with TRBJ1-2, with TRBD1 matching 8 bases. V lost 6 bases and J lost 8; bases outside the gene matches: 8. Germline V gene sequence: CDR1 MNHEY, CDR2 SVGAGI. The CDR3 covers 13 residues. This CDR3 reads CASRERTGSGYTF. CDR3 DNA sequence: TGTGCCAGCAGGGAGCGGACAGGGAGCGGCTACACCTTC.

The chain uses TRBV6-6 and TRBJ1-1; D gene unclear. The CDR3 has 12 amino acids. CDR1 and CDR2 (germline): MNHNY, SVGAGI (reference sequence). V was trimmed by 5 bases and J by 4 bases, leaving 8 bases between them. CDR3 protein: CASSNPGTEAFF. The CDR3 region has the DNA TGTGCCAGCAGTAACCCCGGCACTGAAGCTTTCTTT.

The chain combines TRBV27 with TRBJ2-5, with 8 bases identical to TRBD2. Germline V gives CDR1 MNHEY, CDR2 SMNVEV (reference sequence). Trimming took 5 bases from V and 6 from J; bases not matched to a gene: 11. The CDR3 length is 15 residues. The CDR3 region is CASSGASGGPQTQYF. CDR3 coding DNA: TGTGCCAGCAGTGGAGCGAGCGGGGGACCGCAGACCCAGTACTTC.

This CDR3 is CASSPTTGISPGELFF. The CDR3 DNA follows: TGTGCCAGCTCACCTACTACAGGGATCAGCCCCGGGGAGCTGTTTTTT. The chain joins TRBV18 to TRBJ2-2; tentative D call: TRBD1 (6 bases). The CDR3 has 16 amino acids. The V and J ends lost 3 bases and 6 bases respectively, with 17 bases between them. CDR1 KGHSH and CDR2 LQKENI come from the germline V gene.

The V gene is TRBV7-9, the J gene TRBJ2-5, with 9 bases aligning to TRBD1. Germline CDR1 SEHNR, CDR2 FQNEAQ (reference sequence). J gave up 5 bases and V 7 bases, and 8 bases lay outside the gene matches. The CDR3 is 14 amino acids. CDR3 loop: CASTPTGGPETQYF. The CDR3 DNA reads TGTGCCAGCACCCCGACAGGGGGGCCGGAGACCCAGTACTTC.

There are a few counts of this clone. This chain uses TRBV15 with TRBJ2-2, with 7 nucleotides matching TRBD2. Looked up from germline, CDR1 is LNHNV and CDR2 is YYDKDF (reference sequence). J lost 7 bases, V lost 1 base, and 3 bases had no gene match. This CDR3 has 14 residues. The CDR3 protein is CATSRVGGIGELFF. The CDR3 DNA reads TGTGCCACCAGCAGAGTCGGGGGGATCGGGGAGCTGTTTTTT.

The chain couples TRBV24-1 to TRBJ2-3; D is perhaps TRBD1 (5 bases). V was shortened by 2 bases and J by 2 bases, with 10 bases between the two germline ends. The CDR3 has 15 amino acids. Looked up from germline, CDR1 is KGHDR and CDR2 is SFDVKD. The DNA for the CDR3 is TGTGCCACCAGTGATTCTAGGGGATTCACAGATACGCAGTATTTT. Protein sequence: CATSDSRGFTDTQYF.

DNA of the CDR3: TGTGCCAGCAGTTACAGCCAGAGGACTGAAGCTTTCTTT. Protein: CASSYSQRTEAFF. The genes are TRBV6-2 or TRBV6-3 and TRBJ1-1; D call uncertain. Deletions cut 2 bases from V and 5 bases from J, with 9 bases between. CDR3 length equals 13 residues. Germline V CDR1 and CDR2: MNHEY, SVGEGT.

The chain joins TRBV6-5 to TRBJ2-5; D possibly corresponds to TRBD2 (6 bases). CDR3 size: 14 residues. Trimming took 0 bases from V and 5 from J, leaving 10 bases between them. Germline V gene lookup returns CDR1 MNHEY and CDR2 SVGAGI. The CDR3 sequence is CASSYSSSVETQYF. The DNA for the CDR3 is TGTGCCAGCAGTTACTCCTCTAGCGTGGAGACCCAGTACTTC.

This sequence joins TRBV11-2 and TRBJ2-3; maybe TRBD2 (5 bases). V was shortened by 2 bases and J by 7 bases, with 13 bases between the two germline ends. The CDR3 runs 14 residues. CDR1 and CDR2 (germline): SGHAT, FQNNGV. CDR3 sequence reads: CASSLKVEVNTQYF. CDR3 sequence (DNA): TGTGCCAGCAGCTTAAAGGTGGAGGTGAATACGCAGTATTTT.

The DNA for the CDR3 is TGTGCCTGGAGCCCCGGACTAGCGGCAGATACGCAGTATTTT. Its protein product is CAWSPGLAADTQYF. The chain carries TRBV30 and TRBJ2-3, with 10 bases identical to TRBD2. V shed 3 bases, J shed 4 bases, and the junction held 4 bases outside the gene matches. Looked up from germline, CDR1 is GTSNPN and CDR2 is SVGIG (reference sequence). The CDR3 is 14 amino acids.

The chain carries TRBV11-2 and TRBJ2-7, with TRBD2 matching 9 bases. Per the germline V gene, CDR1 is SGHAT and CDR2 is FQNNGV. The V segment lost 3 bases and the J segment 10 bases; nucleotides outside the gene matches: 4. This CDR3 region has 12 residues. DNA of the CDR3: TGTGCCAGCAGCTTGGGGCGGGAGGGCCAGTACTTC. Its protein product is CASSLGREGQYF. Together with reference TRBV11-2 and TRBJ2-7, the CDR3 gives the full variable domain: EAGVAQSPRYKIIEKRQSVAFWCNPISGHATLYWYQQILGQGPKLLIQFQNNGVVDDSQLPKDRFSAERLKGVDSTLKIQPAKLEDSAVYLCASSLGREGQYFGPGTRLTVT.

The chain has TRBV24-1 and TRBJ2-1; 13 bases map to TRBD2. This CDR3 has 16 residues. CDR1 KGHDR and CDR2 SFDVKD come from the germline V gene. Trimming removed 5 bases from V and 6 bases from J; junction bases left unmatched: 6. The CDR3: CATSAPGTSGVNEQFF. In DNA form, the CDR3 reads TGTGCCACCAGTGCCCCCGGGACTAGCGGGGTCAATGAGCAGTTCTTC.

The chain couples TRBV6-1 to TRBJ2-3, with 10 bases that match TRBD2. This CDR3 has 18 residues. CDR1 is MNHNS, CDR2 SASEGT, per germline. J lost 0 bases, V lost 3 bases, and 9 bases had no gene match. DNA for the CDR3: TGTGCCAGCAGTGATAATACGCTACTAGCGGGGAGCACAGATACGCAGTATTTT. This encodes CASSDNTLLAGSTDTQYF.